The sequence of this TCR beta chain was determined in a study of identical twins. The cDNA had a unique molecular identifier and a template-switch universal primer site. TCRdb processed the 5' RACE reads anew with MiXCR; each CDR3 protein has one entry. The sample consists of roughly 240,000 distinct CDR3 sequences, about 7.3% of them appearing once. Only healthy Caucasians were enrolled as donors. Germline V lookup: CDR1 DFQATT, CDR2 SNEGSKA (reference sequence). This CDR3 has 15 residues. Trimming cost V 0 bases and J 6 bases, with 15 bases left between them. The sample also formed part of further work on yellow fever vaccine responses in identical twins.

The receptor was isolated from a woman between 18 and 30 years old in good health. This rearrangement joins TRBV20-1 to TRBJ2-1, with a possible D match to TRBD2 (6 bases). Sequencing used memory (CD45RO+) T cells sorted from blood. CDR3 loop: CSARDLGGNPNEQFF. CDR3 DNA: TGCAGTGCTAGAGATCTTGGGGGGAACCCCAATGAGCAGTTCTTC.